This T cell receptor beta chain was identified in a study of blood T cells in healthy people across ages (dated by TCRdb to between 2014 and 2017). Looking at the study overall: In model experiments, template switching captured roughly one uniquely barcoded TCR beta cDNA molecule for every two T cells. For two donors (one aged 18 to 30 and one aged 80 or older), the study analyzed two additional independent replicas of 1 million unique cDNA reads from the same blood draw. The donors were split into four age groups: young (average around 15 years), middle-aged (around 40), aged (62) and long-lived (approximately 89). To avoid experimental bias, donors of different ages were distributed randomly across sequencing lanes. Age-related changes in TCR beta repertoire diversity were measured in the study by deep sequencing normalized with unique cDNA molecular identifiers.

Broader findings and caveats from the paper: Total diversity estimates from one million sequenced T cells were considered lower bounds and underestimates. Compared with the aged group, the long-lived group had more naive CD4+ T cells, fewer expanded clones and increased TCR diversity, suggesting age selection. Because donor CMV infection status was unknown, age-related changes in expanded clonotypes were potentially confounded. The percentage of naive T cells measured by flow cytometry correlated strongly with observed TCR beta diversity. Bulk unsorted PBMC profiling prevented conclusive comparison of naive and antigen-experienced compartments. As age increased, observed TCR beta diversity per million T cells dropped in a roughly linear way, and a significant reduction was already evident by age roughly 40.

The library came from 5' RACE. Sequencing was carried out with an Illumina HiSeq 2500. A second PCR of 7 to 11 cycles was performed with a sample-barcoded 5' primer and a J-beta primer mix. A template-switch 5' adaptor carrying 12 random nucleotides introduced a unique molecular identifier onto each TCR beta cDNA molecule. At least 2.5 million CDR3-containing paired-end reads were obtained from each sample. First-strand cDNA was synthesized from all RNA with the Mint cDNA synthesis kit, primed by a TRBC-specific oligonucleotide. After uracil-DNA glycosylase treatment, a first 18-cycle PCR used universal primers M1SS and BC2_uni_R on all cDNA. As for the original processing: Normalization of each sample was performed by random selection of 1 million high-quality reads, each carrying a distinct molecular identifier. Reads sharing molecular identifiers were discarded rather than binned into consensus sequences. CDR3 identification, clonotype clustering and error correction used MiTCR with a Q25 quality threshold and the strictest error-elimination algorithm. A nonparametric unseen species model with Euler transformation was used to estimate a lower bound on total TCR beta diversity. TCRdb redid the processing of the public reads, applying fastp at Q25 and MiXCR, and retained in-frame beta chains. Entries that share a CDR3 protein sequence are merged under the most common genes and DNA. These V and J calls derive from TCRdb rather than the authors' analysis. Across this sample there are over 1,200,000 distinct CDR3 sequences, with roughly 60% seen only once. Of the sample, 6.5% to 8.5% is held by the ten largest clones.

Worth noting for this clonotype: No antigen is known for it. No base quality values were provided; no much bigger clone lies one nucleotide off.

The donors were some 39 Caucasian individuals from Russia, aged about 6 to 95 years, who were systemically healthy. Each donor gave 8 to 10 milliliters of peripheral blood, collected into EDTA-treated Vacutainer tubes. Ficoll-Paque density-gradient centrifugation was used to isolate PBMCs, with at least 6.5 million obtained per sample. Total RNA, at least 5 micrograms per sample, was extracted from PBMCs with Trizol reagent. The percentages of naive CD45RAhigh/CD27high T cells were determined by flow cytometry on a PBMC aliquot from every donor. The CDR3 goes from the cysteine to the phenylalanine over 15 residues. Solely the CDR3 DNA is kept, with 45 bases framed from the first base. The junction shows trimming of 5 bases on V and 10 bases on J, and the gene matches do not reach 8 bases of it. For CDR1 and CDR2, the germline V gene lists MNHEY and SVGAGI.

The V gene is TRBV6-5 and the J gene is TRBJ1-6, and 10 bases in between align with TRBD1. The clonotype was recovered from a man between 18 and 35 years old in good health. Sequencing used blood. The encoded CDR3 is CASSQIPGQGSPLHF. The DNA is TGTGCCAGCAGTCAGATCCCGGGACAGGGGTCACCCCTCCACTTT.